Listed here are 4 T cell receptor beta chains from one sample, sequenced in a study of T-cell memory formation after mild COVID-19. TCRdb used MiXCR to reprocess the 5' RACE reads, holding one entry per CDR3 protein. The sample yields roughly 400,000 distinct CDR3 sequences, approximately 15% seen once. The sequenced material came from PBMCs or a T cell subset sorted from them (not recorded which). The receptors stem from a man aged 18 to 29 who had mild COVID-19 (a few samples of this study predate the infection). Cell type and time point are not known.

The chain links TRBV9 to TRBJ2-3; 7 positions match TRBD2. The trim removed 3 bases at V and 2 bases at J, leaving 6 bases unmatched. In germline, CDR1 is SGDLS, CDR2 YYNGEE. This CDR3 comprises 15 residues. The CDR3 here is CASSGSGYSTDTQYF. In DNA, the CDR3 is TGTGCCAGCAGCGGTAGCGGGTACTCCACAGATACGCAGTATTTT.

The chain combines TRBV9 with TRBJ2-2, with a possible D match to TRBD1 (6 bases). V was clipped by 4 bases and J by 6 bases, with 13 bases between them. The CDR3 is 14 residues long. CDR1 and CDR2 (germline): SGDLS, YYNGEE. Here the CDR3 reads CASSFSQGPGELFF. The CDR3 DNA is TGTGCCAGCAGCTTTTCACAGGGTCCCGGGGAGCTGTTTTTT.

This chain's CDR3 is CASSVVGRGTGELFF. The CDR3 DNA reads as TGTGCCAGCAGCGTAGTTGGCAGGGGGACCGGGGAGCTGTTTTTT. The chain joins TRBV9 to TRBJ2-2; 7 bases are a match to TRBD1. Per the germline V gene, CDR1 is SGDLS and CDR2 is YYNGEE. The trim removed 0 bases at V and 5 bases at J, leaving 4 bases unmatched. CDR3 length: 15 amino acids.

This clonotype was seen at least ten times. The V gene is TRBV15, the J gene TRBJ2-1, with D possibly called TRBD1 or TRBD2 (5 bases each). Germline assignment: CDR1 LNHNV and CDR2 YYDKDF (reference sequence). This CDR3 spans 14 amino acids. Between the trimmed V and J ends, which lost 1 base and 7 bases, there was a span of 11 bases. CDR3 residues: CATSRVGGQNEQFF. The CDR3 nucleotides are TGTGCCACCAGCAGAGTTGGGGGTCAGAATGAGCAGTTCTTC.